The rows below give T cell receptor beta chains drawn from one sample of a study of cytomegalovirus exposure and HLA in healthy donors. The protocol was immunoSEQ multiplex PCR, while the TCRdb copy is restricted to in-frame clones and leaves out a portion. The data hold roughly 120,000 clones, with 80% to 90% observed a single time. The source material was PBMCs. These receptors came from a woman aged 25 to 45 in good health and CMV-seronegative. The CDR3 runs from the conserved cysteine through the conserved F or W. Each record gives: CDR3 length, V gene, D gene, J gene, clone size, CDR3 protein, CDR3 DNA. The D gene is left open where the match is weak. Only part of the rows carry a size: once, few, many, or a class if the clone is expanded.

14,TRBV2,.,TRBJ2-2,.,CASSVEGTTGELFF,TGTGCCAGCAGTGTCGAGGGAACCACCGGGGAGCTGTTTTTT
16,TRBV5-1,TRBD2,TRBJ2-5,.,CASSPATGLAQETQYF,TGCGCCAGCAGCCCGGCCACCGGACTAGCTCAGGAGACCCAGTACTTC
12,TRBV2,.,TRBJ1-2,.,CATQGSNYGYTF,TGTGCCACCCAGGGGTCTAACTATGGCTACACCTTC
14,TRBV6-5,TRBD1,TRBJ2-1,medium-sized,CASSSRDRGYEQFF,TGTGCCAGCAGTTCGAGGGACAGGGGCTATGAGCAGTTCTTC
15,TRBV28,.,TRBJ2-7,.,CASSLWGADSYEQYF,TGTGCCAGCAGTTTATGGGGGGCGGATTCCTACGAGCAGTACTTC
15,TRBV4-1,.,TRBJ2-7,.,CASSRRITGSYEQYF,TGCGCCAGCAGCCGCCGAATTACAGGTTCCTACGAGCAGTACTTC
13,TRBV6-5,.,TRBJ2-7,.,CASSSLNRVEQYF,TGTGCCAGCAGTTCCCTCAACAGGGTCGAGCAGTACTTC
15,TRBV7-6,.,TRBJ2-7,.,CASSLRRGYSYEQYF,TGTGCCAGCAGCTTGCGCCGGGGGTACTCCTACGAGCAGTACTTC
15,TRBV6-6,TRBD1,TRBJ2-7,.,CASRPGTASRYEQYF,TGTGCCAGCAGACCCGGGACAGCCTCACGCTACGAGCAGTACTTC
16,TRBV5-1,TRBD1,TRBJ1-4,.,CAKATTGDATNEKLFF,TGCGCCAAGGCGACTACAGGGGATGCAACTAATGAAAAACTGTTTTTT
15,TRBV18,TRBD1,TRBJ2-1,.,CASSLRTGGRDEQFF,TGTGCCAGCTCACTTCGGACAGGGGGCAGGGATGAGCAGTTCTTC
15,TRBV7-8,TRBD1,TRBJ2-7,.,CASSPRQGPSYEQYF,TGTGCCAGCAGCCCGCGACAGGGACCCTCCTACGAGCAGTACTTC
14,TRBV28,.,TRBJ1-1,.,CASSFGGTNTEAFF,TGTGCCAGCAGTTTCGGCGGGACGAACACTGAAGCTTTCTTT
17,TRBV18,TRBD1,TRBJ1-1,.,CASSPPTFDRGDTEAFF,TGTGCCAGCTCACCACCTACATTTGACAGGGGGGACACTGAAGCTTTCTTT
12,TRBV6-5,.,TRBJ1-1,.,CASSRGTFEAFF,TGTGCCAGCAGTCGAGGGACATTTGAAGCTTTCTTT
15,TRBV5-4,TRBD1,TRBJ1-6,.,CASSKPGTGNSPLHF,TGTGCCAGCAGCAAACCCGGGACAGGGAATTCACCCCTCCACTTT
17,TRBV30,.,TRBJ1-1,.,CAWSPLGGVRMNTEAFF,TGTGCCTGGAGTCCCTTGGGAGGGGTCCGAATGAACACTGAAGCTTTCTTT
13,TRBV6-6,TRBD2,TRBJ2-7,.,CASSRLAPYEQYF,TGTGCCAGCAGTAGACTAGCTCCCTACGAGCAGTACTTC
12,TRBV30,.,TRBJ1-1,.,CAWSVRGTEAFF,TGTGCCTGGAGTGTACGGGGCACTGAAGCTTTCTTT
16,TRBV5-1,.,TRBJ1-5,.,CASSWGGQGSNQPQHF,TGCGCCAGCAGCTGGGGGGGGCAGGGAAGCAATCAGCCCCAGCATTTT
16,TRBV7-2,.,TRBJ2-3,.,CASSPTTGLRTDTQYF,TGTGCCAGCAGCCCTACCACGGGACTCAGGACAGATACGCAGTATTTT
15,TRBV5-1,.,TRBJ2-2,.,CASSLVRGNTGELFF,TGCGCCAGCAGCTTGGTCAGGGGGAACACCGGGGAGCTGTTTTTT